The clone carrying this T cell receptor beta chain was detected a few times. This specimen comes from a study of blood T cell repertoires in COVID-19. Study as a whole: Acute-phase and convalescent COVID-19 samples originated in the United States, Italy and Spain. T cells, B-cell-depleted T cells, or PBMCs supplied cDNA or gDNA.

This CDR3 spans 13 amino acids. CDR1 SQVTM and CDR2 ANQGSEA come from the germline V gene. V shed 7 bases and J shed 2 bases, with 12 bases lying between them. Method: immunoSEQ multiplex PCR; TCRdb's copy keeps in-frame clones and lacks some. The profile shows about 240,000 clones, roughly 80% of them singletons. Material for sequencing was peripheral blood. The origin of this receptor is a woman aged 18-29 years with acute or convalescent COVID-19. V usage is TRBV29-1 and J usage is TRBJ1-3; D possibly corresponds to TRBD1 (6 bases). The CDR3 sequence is CSGLTGTGNTIYF. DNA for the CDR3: TGCAGCGGCCTTACAGGGACTGGAAACACCATATATTTT.